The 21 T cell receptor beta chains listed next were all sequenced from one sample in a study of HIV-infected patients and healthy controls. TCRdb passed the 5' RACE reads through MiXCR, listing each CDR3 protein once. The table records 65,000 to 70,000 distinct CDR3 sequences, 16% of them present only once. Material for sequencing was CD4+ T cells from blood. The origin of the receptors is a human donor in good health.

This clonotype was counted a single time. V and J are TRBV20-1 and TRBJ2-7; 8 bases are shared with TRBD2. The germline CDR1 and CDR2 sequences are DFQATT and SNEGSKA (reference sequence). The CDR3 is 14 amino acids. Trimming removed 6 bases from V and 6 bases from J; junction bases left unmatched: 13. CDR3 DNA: TGCAGTGCCACCGACCCGAGCGGGGGATTCGAGCAGTACTTC. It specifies CSATDPSGGFEQYF.

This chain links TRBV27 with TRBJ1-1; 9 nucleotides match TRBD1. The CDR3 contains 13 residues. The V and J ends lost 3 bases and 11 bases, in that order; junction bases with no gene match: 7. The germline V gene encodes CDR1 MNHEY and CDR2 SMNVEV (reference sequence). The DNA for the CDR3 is TGTGCCAGCAGTTTCAGGGACAGGGAGGGGGCTTTCTTT. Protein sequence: CASSFRDREGAFF.

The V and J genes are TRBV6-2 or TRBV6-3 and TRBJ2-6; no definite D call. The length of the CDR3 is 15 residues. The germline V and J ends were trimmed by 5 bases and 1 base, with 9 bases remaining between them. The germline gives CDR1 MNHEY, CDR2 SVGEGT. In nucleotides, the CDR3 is TGTGCCAGCAGTCCCGAGCCTTCTGGGGCCAACGTCCTGACTTTC. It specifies CASSPEPSGANVLTF.

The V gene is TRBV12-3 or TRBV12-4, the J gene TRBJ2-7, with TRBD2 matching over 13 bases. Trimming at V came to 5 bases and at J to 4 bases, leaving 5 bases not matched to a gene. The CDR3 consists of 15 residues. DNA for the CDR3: TGTGCCAGCAGTCCAGGGACTAGCGGGATGTACGAGCAGTACTTC. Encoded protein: CASSPGTSGMYEQYF.

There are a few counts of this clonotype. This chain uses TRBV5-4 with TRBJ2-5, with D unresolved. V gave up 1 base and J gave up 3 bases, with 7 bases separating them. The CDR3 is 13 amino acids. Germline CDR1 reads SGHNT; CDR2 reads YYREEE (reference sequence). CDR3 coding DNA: TGTGCCAGCAGCTTGATCGGAAAAGAGACCCAGTACTTC. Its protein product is CASSLIGKETQYF.

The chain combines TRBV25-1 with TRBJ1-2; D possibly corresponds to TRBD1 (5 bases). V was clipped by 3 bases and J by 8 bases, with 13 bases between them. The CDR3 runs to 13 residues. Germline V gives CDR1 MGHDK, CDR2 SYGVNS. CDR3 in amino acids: CASSEAEGWGYTF. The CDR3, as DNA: TGTGCCAGCAGTGAGGCTGAGGGGTGGGGCTACACCTTC.

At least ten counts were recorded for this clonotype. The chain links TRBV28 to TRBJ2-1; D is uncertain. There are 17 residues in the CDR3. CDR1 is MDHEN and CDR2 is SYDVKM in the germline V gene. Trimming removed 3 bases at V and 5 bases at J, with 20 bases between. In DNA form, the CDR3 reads TGTGCCAGCAGTTTCTCGACGCCCGCCGTACGCCACAATGAGCAGTTCTTC. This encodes CASSFSTPAVRHNEQFF.

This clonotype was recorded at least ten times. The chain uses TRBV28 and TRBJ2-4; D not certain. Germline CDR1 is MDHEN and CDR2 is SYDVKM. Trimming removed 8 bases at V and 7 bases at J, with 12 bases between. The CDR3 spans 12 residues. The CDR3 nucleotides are TGTGCCAGCTCAATGGGTGAGAACATTCAGTACTTC. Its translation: CASSMGENIQYF.

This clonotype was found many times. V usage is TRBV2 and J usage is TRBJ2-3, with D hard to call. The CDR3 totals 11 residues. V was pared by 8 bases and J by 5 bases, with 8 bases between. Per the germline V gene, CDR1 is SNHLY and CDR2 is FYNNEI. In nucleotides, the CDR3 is TGTGCCAGCGTGGCGCTAGATACGCAGTATTTT. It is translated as CASVALDTQYF.

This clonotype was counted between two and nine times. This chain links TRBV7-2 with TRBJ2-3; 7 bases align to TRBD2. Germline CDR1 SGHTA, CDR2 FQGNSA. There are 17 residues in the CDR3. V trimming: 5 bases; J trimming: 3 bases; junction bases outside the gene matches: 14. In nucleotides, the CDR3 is TGTGCCAGCAGCCCCAGGAGACTAGCTCGTTGGACAGATACGCAGTATTTT. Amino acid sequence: CASSPRRLARWTDTQYF.

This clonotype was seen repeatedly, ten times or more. The CDR3 DNA reads TGTGCCAGCAGCTTAGGCCCACCGGGGGCCTCGAGCTCCTACGAGCAGTACTTC. Its protein is CASSLGPPGASSSYEQYF. This chain connects TRBV7-6 to TRBJ2-7; D is possibly TRBD1 or TRBD2 (6 bases each). CDR1 SGHVS and CDR2 FNYEAQ come from the germline V gene. This CDR3 has 18 amino acids. Trimming removed 1 base at V and 0 bases at J, with 19 bases between.

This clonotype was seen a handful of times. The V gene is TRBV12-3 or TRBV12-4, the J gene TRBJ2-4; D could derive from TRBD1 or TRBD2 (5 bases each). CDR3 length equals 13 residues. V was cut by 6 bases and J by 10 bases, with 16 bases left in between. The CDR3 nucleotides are TGTGCCAGCAGGACCGGGACCGACCATATTCAGTACTTC. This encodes CASRTGTDHIQYF.

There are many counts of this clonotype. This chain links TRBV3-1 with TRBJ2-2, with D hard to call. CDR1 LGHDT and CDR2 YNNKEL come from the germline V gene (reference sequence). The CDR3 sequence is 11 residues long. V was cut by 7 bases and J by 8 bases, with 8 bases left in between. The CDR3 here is CASKSAGELFF. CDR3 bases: TGTGCCAGCAAATCGGCGGGGGAGCTGTTTTTT.

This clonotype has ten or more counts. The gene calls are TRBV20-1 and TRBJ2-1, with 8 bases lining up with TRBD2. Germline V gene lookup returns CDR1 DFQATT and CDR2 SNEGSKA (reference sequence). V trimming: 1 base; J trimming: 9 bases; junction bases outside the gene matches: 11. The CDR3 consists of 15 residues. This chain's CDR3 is CSARVDGGARGEQFF. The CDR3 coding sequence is TGCAGTGCTAGAGTAGACGGGGGGGCTCGGGGTGAGCAGTTCTTC.

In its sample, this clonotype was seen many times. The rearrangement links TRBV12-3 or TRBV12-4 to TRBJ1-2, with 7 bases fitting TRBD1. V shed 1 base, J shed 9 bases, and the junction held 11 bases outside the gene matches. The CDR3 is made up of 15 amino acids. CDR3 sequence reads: CASSLGGSDRVRYTF. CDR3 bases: TGTGCCAGCAGTTTAGGAGGATCCGACAGGGTTCGCTACACCTTC.

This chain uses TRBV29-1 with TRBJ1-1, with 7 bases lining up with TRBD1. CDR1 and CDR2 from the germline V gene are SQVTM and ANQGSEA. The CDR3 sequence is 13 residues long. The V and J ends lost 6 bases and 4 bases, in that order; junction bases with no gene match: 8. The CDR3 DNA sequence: TGCAGCGTATTGGACAGGTGGGTCACTGAAGCTTTCTTT. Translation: CSVLDRWVTEAFF.

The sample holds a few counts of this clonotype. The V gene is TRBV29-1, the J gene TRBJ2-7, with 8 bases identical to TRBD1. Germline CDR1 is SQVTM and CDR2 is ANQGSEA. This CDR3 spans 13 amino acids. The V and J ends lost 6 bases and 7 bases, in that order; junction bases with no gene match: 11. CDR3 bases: TGCAGCGTCACCCGACAGGGGCCGGGGGAGCAGTACTTC. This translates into CSVTRQGPGEQYF.

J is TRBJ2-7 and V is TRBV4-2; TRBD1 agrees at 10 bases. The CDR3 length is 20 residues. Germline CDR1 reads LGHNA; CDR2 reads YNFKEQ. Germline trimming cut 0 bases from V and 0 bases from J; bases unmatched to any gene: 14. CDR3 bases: TGTGCCAGCAGCCAAGATTGGGGGGACAGGGGACCACTACGCTCCTACGAGCAGTACTTC. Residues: CASSQDWGDRGPLRSYEQYF.

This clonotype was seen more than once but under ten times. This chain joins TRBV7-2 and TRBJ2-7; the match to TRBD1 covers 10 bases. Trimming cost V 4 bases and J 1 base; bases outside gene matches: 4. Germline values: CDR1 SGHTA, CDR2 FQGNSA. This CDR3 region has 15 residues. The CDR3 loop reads CASSSRTGGSYEQYF. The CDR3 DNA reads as TGTGCCAGCAGCTCAAGGACAGGGGGGTCCTACGAGCAGTACTTC.

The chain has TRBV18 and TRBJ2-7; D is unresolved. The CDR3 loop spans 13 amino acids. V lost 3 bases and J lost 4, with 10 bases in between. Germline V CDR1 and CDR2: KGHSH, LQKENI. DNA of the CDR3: TGTGCCAGCTCACCGACCCAGGATTACGAGCAGTACTTC. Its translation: CASSPTQDYEQYF.

CDR3 residues: CSVGFLLETQYF. The CDR3 region has the DNA TGCAGCGTTGGGTTTTTATTAGAGACCCAGTACTTC. V and J are TRBV29-1 and TRBJ2-5; D is uncertain. The germline CDR1 and CDR2 sequences are SQVTM and ANQGSEA. The CDR3 covers 12 residues. Between the trimmed V and J ends, which lost 4 bases and 4 bases, there was a span of 10 bases.